The rows below give T cell receptor beta chains drawn from one sample of a study of blood T cell repertoires in COVID-19. The assay was immunoSEQ multiplex PCR, and TCRdb's table has in-frame clones only and misses some. The repertoire holds about 250,000 clones, with about four fifths as singletons. Sequencing input: PBMCs or T cells enriched from blood (not recorded which). The receptors originated from a woman aged 40 to 49 who had been exposed to COVID-19. The CDR3 runs from the conserved cysteine through the conserved F or W. D genes are given only for firm matches. The size field is filled for only some rows; it gives once, few, many or a size class.

cdr3_length: 16; j_call: TRBJ1-2; clone_size: .; v_call: TRBV10-3; d_call: .; cdr3_nt: TGTGCCACAACCCCGGGGGGGGTAGGTGAGAACTATGGCTACACCTTC; cdr3_aa: CATTPGGVGENYGYTF
cdr3_length: 18; j_call: TRBJ1-1; clone_size: .; v_call: TRBV27; d_call: TRBD1; cdr3_nt: TGTGCCAGCAGTTTAAGGGTCGGGACAGATCTTCGGAACACTGAAGCTTTCTTT; cdr3_aa: CASSLRVGTDLRNTEAFF
cdr3_length: 16; j_call: TRBJ2-3; clone_size: once; v_call: TRBV5-1; d_call: .; cdr3_nt: TGCGCCAGCAGCTTGGGAGTAGCCCCTAGCACAGATACGCAGTATTTT; cdr3_aa: CASSLGVAPSTDTQYF
cdr3_length: 14; j_call: TRBJ1-1; clone_size: .; v_call: TRBV28; d_call: .; cdr3_nt: TGTGCCAGCACCTTAGACAGAGTGAACACTGAAGCTTTCTTT; cdr3_aa: CASTLDRVNTEAFF
cdr3_length: 14; j_call: TRBJ1-1; clone_size: .; v_call: TRBV29-1; d_call: .; cdr3_nt: TGCAGCGCAGGGGATATAGGGGGGAACACTGAAGCTTTCTTT; cdr3_aa: CSAGDIGGNTEAFF
cdr3_length: 13; j_call: TRBJ2-5; clone_size: once; v_call: TRBV30; d_call: .; cdr3_nt: TGTGCCTGGAGCCCTTCGTCCCAAGAGACCCAGTACTTC; cdr3_aa: CAWSPSSQETQYF
cdr3_length: 12; j_call: TRBJ1-1; clone_size: .; v_call: TRBV12-3/TRBV12-4; d_call: .; cdr3_nt: TGTGCCAGCAGCGAGACAGGAACTGAAGCTTTCTTT; cdr3_aa: CASSETGTEAFF
cdr3_length: 14; j_call: TRBJ2-1; clone_size: .; v_call: TRBV6-5; d_call: TRBD2; cdr3_nt: TGTGCCAGCCGGAGAGCGGGGGGGCACAATGAGCAGTTCTTC; cdr3_aa: CASRRAGGHNEQFF
cdr3_length: 15; j_call: TRBJ2-3; clone_size: .; v_call: TRBV7-2; d_call: .; cdr3_nt: TGTGCCAGCAGCTTCCGTTTAGCTAGCACAGATACGCAGTATTTT; cdr3_aa: CASSFRLASTDTQYF
cdr3_length: 14; j_call: TRBJ2-1; clone_size: .; v_call: TRBV6-5; d_call: TRBD1; cdr3_nt: TGTGCCACCAACCCCGACAGGGACTACAATGAGCAGTTCTTC; cdr3_aa: CATNPDRDYNEQFF
cdr3_length: 13; j_call: TRBJ1-5; clone_size: .; v_call: TRBV2; d_call: .; cdr3_nt: TGTGCCAGCAGCCGACAGGGCAATCAGCCCCAGCATTTT; cdr3_aa: CASSRQGNQPQHF
cdr3_length: 14; j_call: TRBJ2-7; clone_size: .; v_call: TRBV3-1/TRBV3-2; d_call: .; cdr3_nt: TGTGCCACCCGACACTCCGAACCGGCCTACGAGCAGTACTTC; cdr3_aa: CATRHSEPAYEQYF
cdr3_length: 15; j_call: TRBJ1-2; clone_size: .; v_call: TRBV4-2; d_call: TRBD1; cdr3_nt: TGTGCCAGCAGCCAGGGACAGGGAGGCGGCTATGGCTACACCTTC; cdr3_aa: CASSQGQGGGYGYTF
cdr3_length: 14; j_call: TRBJ1-5; clone_size: .; v_call: TRBV7-9; d_call: .; cdr3_nt: TGTGCCAGCAGTGCCGGCAGGGACGGGGGGCCCCAGCATTTT; cdr3_aa: CASSAGRDGGPQHF
cdr3_length: 15; j_call: TRBJ2-1; clone_size: .; v_call: TRBV5-6; d_call: .; cdr3_nt: TGTGCCAGCAGCTTGAAACAGGCCTTTTACAATGAGCAGTTCTTC; cdr3_aa: CASSLKQAFYNEQFF
cdr3_length: 16; j_call: TRBJ1-2; clone_size: .; v_call: TRBV3-1/TRBV3-2; d_call: .; cdr3_nt: TGTGCCAGCAGCCAGACTACCCCGTCCTCAGACTATGGCTACACCTTC; cdr3_aa: CASSQTTPSSDYGYTF
cdr3_length: 14; j_call: TRBJ2-3; clone_size: many; v_call: TRBV7-2; d_call: .; cdr3_nt: TGTGCCAGCACTATAGGACAGATCACAGATACGCAGTATTTT; cdr3_aa: CASTIGQITDTQYF
cdr3_length: 15; j_call: TRBJ2-5; clone_size: .; v_call: TRBV7-2; d_call: .; cdr3_nt: TGTGCCAGCAGCTTATCCTCTAGCGCACAAGAGACCCAGTACTTC; cdr3_aa: CASSLSSSAQETQYF
cdr3_length: 16; j_call: TRBJ2-7; clone_size: .; v_call: TRBV27; d_call: TRBD1; cdr3_nt: TGTGCCAGCAGTTTATTGGGACAGGGCGCCTCCTACGAGCAGTACTTC; cdr3_aa: CASSLLGQGASYEQYF
cdr3_length: 15; j_call: TRBJ1-1; clone_size: .; v_call: TRBV3-1/TRBV3-2; d_call: .; cdr3_nt: TGTGCCAGCAGCCTCGTAGAGCACCCTAACACTGAAGCTTTCTTT; cdr3_aa: CASSLVEHPNTEAFF
cdr3_length: 14; j_call: TRBJ2-7; clone_size: .; v_call: TRBV7-6; d_call: .; cdr3_nt: TGTGCCAGCAGCTCAAGGGGTGCCTCCTACGAGCAGTACTTC; cdr3_aa: CASSSRGASYEQYF
cdr3_length: 13; j_call: TRBJ2-7; clone_size: .; v_call: TRBV12-2; d_call: .; cdr3_nt: TGTGCAAGCTGGACAGGCATCTCCTACGAGCAGTACTTC; cdr3_aa: CASWTGISYEQYF
cdr3_length: 16; j_call: TRBJ2-3; clone_size: .; v_call: TRBV14; d_call: TRBD1; cdr3_nt: TGTGCCAGCAGCCAAGCCCTGGACAGGGTGAAAGATACGCAGTATTTT; cdr3_aa: CASSQALDRVKDTQYF
cdr3_length: 15; j_call: TRBJ1-2; clone_size: .; v_call: TRBV2; d_call: .; cdr3_nt: TGTGCCAGCAGTGGGAAGGAGCTGATTAACTATGGCTACACCTTC; cdr3_aa: CASSGKELINYGYTF
cdr3_length: 12; j_call: TRBJ1-2; clone_size: once; v_call: TRBV9; d_call: TRBD1; cdr3_nt: TGTGCCAGCAGCGGACAGGGTTTTGGCTACACCTTC; cdr3_aa: CASSGQGFGYTF
cdr3_length: 18; j_call: TRBJ1-1; clone_size: .; v_call: TRBV5-1; d_call: .; cdr3_nt: TGCGCCAGCAGCTTGGGCCCCGGGACCGCGGGAGTGGAGACTGAAGCTTTCTTT; cdr3_aa: CASSLGPGTAGVETEAFF
cdr3_length: 21; j_call: TRBJ2-1; clone_size: .; v_call: TRBV24-1; d_call: TRBD2; cdr3_nt: TGTGCCACCAGTGATCCCGCCGGGACTAGCGGGGGGGCTAGCTCCTACAATGAGCAGTTCTTC; cdr3_aa: CATSDPAGTSGGASSYNEQFF
cdr3_length: 16; j_call: TRBJ2-4; clone_size: .; v_call: TRBV6-6; d_call: TRBD1; cdr3_nt: TGTGCCAGCAGAGCAGGACAGGGTTTAGCCAAAAACATTCAGTACTTC; cdr3_aa: CASRAGQGLAKNIQYF
cdr3_length: 15; j_call: TRBJ2-3; clone_size: many; v_call: TRBV5-1; d_call: TRBD2; cdr3_nt: TGCGCCAGCAGCCAGAGCGGGGGGATGGTAGATACGCAGTATTTT; cdr3_aa: CASSQSGGMVDTQYF